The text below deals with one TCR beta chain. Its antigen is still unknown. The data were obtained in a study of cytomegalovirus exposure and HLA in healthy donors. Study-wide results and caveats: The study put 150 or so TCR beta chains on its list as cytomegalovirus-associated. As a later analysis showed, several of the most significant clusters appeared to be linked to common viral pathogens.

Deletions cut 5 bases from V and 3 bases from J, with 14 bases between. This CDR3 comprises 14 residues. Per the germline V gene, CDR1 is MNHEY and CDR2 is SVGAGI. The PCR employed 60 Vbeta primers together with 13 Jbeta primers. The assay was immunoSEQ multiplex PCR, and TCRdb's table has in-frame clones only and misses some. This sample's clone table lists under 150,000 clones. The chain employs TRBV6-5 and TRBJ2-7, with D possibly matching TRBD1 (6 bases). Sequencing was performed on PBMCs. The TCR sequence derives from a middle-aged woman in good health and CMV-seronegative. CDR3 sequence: CASSTWRTVYEQYF. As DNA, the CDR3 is TGTGCCAGCAGTACGTGGAGGACAGTCTACGAGCAGTACTTC.